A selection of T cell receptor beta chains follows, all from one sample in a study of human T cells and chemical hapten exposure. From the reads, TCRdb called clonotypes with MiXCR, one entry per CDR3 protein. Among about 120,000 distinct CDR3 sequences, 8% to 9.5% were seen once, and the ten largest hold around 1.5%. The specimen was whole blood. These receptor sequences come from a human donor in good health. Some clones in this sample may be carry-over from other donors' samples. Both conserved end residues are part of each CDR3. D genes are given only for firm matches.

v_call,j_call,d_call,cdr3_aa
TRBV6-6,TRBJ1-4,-,CASSLPGRAGEKLFF
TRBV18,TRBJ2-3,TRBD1,CASSSRTGLGDTQYF
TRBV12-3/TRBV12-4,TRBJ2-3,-,CASSSFGLGTQYF
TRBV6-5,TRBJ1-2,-,CASSGTFYGYTF
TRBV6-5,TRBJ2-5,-,CASSYLEGSETQYF
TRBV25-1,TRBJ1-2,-,CASRPSGSDGYTF
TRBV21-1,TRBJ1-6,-,CASSKPSTVYNSPLHF
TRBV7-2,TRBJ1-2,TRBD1,CASNPGTGDNSGYTF
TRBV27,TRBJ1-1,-,CASRNRSITEAFF
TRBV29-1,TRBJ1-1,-,CSVAFTGNTEAFF
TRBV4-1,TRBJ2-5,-,CASSSLGTQYF
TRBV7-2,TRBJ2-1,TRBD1,CASSPTGYNEQFF
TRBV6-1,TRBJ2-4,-,CASSDGSPVIQYF
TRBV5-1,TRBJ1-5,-,CASSLGSEESLSNQPQHF
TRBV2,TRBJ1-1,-,CASSDKQLGAFF
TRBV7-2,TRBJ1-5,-,CASSFTGSGQPQHF
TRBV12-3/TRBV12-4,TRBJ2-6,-,CASISPSGANVLTF
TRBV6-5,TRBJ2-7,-,CASSYTTRGAYEQYF
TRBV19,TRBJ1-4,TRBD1,CASTKTGAGEKLFF
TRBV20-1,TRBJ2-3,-,CSASGTVSTDTQYF
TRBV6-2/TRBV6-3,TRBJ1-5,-,CASSPSWGAVNQPQHF
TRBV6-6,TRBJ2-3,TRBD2,CASSYGLDADTQYF
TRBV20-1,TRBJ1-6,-,CSAAGRPNSPLHF
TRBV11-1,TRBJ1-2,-,CASSPKIRQLDGGGTF
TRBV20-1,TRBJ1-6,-,CSARDLREESSPLHF
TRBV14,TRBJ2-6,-,CASSQGTYSGANVLTF
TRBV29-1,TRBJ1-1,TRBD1,CSAEQGPGGTEAFF
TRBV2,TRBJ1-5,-,CASSYVEAARGGPQHF
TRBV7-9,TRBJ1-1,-,CASSPRFTEAFF
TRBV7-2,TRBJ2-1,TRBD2,CASSKRLALDNEQFF
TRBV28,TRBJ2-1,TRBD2,CASGSRYGFVAGGNNEQFF
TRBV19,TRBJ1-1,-,CASSTRAGAVNTEAFF
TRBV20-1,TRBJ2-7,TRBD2,CSANSGRYSYEQYF
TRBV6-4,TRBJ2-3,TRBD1,CASSETTGGGTDTQYF
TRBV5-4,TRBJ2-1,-,CASRRGEVQFF
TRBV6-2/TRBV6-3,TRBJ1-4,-,CASSHRESKKLFF
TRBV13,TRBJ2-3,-,CASSLSDRSRTDTQYF
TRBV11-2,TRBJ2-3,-,CASSLRGTAPDTQYF
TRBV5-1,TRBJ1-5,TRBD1,CASSLGQGNNQPQHF
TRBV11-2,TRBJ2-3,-,CAAETDTQYF
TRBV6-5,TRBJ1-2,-,CASSYRGYGYTF
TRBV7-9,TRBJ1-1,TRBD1,CASSFRDRANTEAFF
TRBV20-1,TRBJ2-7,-,CSAPEGGQGAYEQYF
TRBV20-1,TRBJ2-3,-,CSGSNKDTQYF
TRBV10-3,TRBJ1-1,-,CAISESQGPNTEAFF
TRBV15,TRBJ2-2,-,CATSRDWTNTGELFF
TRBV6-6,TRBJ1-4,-,CASSLPQGTNEKLFF
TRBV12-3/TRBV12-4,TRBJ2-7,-,CASSLGTSLEQYF
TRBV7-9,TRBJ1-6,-,CASVPGEVGSPLHF
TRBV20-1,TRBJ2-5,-,CSARDGQETQYF
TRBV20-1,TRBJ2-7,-,CSARTVNYEQYF
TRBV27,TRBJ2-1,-,CASSLSRQYNEQFF
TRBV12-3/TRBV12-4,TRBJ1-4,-,CASSLSGDATNEKLFF